This entry concerns a single T cell receptor (beta chain). As yet, its antigen is unknown. With V trimmed by 1 base and J by 0 bases, 9 bases remained unmatched. The CDR3 is 18 amino acids. Per germline, CDR1 MNHEY and CDR2 SMNVEV (reference sequence). TCRdb's copy holds only in-frame clones and misses some; the assay was immunoSEQ multiplex PCR. Here the sample spans about 110,000 clones, approximately 89% being singletons. This entry belongs to a study of T cell responses to AZD1222 COVID-19 vaccine. The study, taken as a whole, reports: With dominance at 160-218 and 743-854, vaccine-associated CD4 TCRs spanned spike. At baseline, just five to seven AZD1222 recipients tested seropositive. The study sampled repertoires only after the peak T cell response.

The origin of this receptor is an adult in good health. V usage is TRBV27 and J usage is TRBJ2-1; 7 positions agree with TRBD1. Sample: peripheral blood, taken on day 0 of AZD1222 vaccination. CDR3 in DNA: TGTGCCAGCAGTTTATACCGGGACAGTCAAAGCTCCTACAATGAGCAGTTCTTC. Translating gives CASSLYRDSQSSYNEQFF.